The 7 T cell receptor beta chains presented below share a single source sample, sequenced in a study of cytomegalovirus exposure and HLA in healthy donors. Researchers ran the PCR with 60 Vbeta and 13 Jbeta primers. Clones were read by immunoSEQ multiplex PCR, and TCRdb kept only the in-frame ones, dropping some. The table has under 200,000 clones, about 85% seen once. The sequencing input was PBMCs. These receptors all stem from a man aged 18 to 35 in good health and CMV-seronegative.

This clone was seen just once. The gene calls are TRBV18 and TRBJ1-2, with 7 bases that match TRBD1. Germline V gene lookup returns CDR1 KGHSH and CDR2 LQKENI. There are 16 residues in the CDR3. With V trimmed by 1 base and J by 6 bases, 11 bases remained unmatched. The CDR3 nucleotides are TGTGCCAGCTCACCACTGCAGGGGGTTACTGAACATGGCTACACCTTC. Translated: CASSPLQGVTEHGYTF.

The rearrangement uses TRBV10-3 and TRBJ2-5, with TRBD1 matching over 10 bases. With 0 bases clipped from V and 5 bases from J, the junction kept 6 bases outside the gene matches. This CDR3 has 16 residues. Germline V gene lookup returns CDR1 ENHRY and CDR2 SYGVKD. Written as DNA, the CDR3 is TGTGCCATCAGTGAGTCCGGGACAGGGGTGGTGGAGACCCAGTACTTC. Its translation is CAISESGTGVVETQYF.

V is TRBV9 and J is TRBJ1-1; TRBD1 aligns across 7 bases. V gave up 3 bases and J gave up 3 bases; unmatched junction bases: 8. CDR3 size: 15 residues. Germline lookup yields CDR1 SGDLS and CDR2 YYNGEE. The CDR3 sequence: CASSAEDRPYTEAFF. The CDR3 DNA follows: TGTGCCAGCAGCGCCGAGGACAGGCCGTACACTGAAGCTTTCTTT.

This rearrangement joins TRBV2 to TRBJ2-2; 8 nucleotides agree with TRBD2. J lost 5 bases, V lost 2 bases, and 7 bases had no gene match. This CDR3 has 16 amino acids. Germline loops: CDR1 SNHLY, CDR2 FYNNEI. CDR3 sequence reads: CASSESGGGLTGELFF. CDR3 bases: TGTGCCAGCAGTGAATCCGGCGGGGGGCTTACCGGGGAGCTGTTTTTT. The full variable domain, rest sourced from reference TRBV2 and TRBJ2-2, is EPEVTQTPSHQVTQMGQEVILRCVPISNHLYFYWYRQILGQKVEFLVSFYNNEISEKSEIFDDQFSVERPDGSNFTLKIRSTKLEDSAMYFCASSESGGGLTGELFFGEGSRLTVL.

The chain couples TRBV21-1 to TRBJ2-4; the table calls TRBD1, which could not be checked here. TRBV21-1 is tagged as a pseudogene. The CDR3 has 17 residues. CDR3 residues: CASSKVLAGGAKNIQYF. The CDR3 DNA is TGTGCCAGCAGCAAAGTATTGGCAGGGGGGGCCAAAAACATTCAGTACTTC.

The chain combines TRBV7-9 with TRBJ1-1, with a possible D match to TRBD1 (5 bases). The length of the CDR3 is 17 residues. V lost 2 bases to trimming and J lost 0 bases, with 16 bases between them. Germline CDR1 reads SEHNR; CDR2 reads FQNEAQ (reference sequence). The CDR3 coding sequence is TGTGCCAGCAGCTTAATAGGGGCCATTGCCTTGAACACTGAAGCTTTCTTT. As protein: CASSLIGAIALNTEAFF.

This chain connects TRBV6-1 to TRBJ2-3; D ambiguous. The CDR3 is 15 amino acids. Looked up from germline, CDR1 is MNHNS and CDR2 is SASEGT. V was trimmed by 7 bases and J by 0 bases, leaving 14 bases between them. CDR3 amino acids: CASIYRVSSTDTQYF. The CDR3 DNA reads as TGTGCCAGCATTTATCGGGTTAGTAGCACAGATACGCAGTATTTT.